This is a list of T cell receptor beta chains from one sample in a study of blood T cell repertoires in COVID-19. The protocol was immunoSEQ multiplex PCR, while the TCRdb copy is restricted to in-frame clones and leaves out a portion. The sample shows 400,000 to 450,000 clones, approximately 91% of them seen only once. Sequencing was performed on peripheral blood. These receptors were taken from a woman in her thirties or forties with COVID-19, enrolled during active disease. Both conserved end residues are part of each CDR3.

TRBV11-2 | CASSSGAPNSPLHF
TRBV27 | CASSLAGAIQPQHF
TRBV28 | CASSTGNQPQHF
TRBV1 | CTSSPYQGRRSFYGYTF
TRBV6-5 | CASSFLAGGYNEQFF
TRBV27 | CASSLYGGGVTYNEQFF
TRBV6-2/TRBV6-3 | CASSPSVLLAGYNEQFF
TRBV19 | CASTNRGLATDTQYF
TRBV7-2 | CASSFKTGGVTEAFF
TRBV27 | CASSFYLGLAKNIQYF
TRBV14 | CASSRRIGRMQSSGNTIYF
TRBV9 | CASSGRAGLETQYF
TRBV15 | CATRGLFIGETQYF
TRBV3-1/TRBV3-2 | CASSPDRGPSETQYF
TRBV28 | CASSPLLGGRDSYNSPLHF
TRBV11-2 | CASSARTGVRYEQYF
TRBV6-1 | CASSEIAGLAVEQFF
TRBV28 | CASSTSGGSLGQPQHF
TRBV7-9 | CASSEGQAGNQPQHF
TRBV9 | CASSDGGGNTEAFF
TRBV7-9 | CASSPMFLNYGYTF
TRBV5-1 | CASSAQAGTNEQFF
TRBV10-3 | CAISLGGANYGYTF
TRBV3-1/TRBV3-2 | CASSPGQGHYGYTF
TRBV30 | CAWSARGGEGNQPQHF
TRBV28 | CAAIPGLAAHEQYF
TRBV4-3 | CASSQDVRNNYGYTF
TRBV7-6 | CASSLGAGQEYQETQYF
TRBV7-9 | CASSLETRVKGNTIYF
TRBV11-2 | CASSPQGASRNYGYTF
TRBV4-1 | CASSQPTGAVLTF
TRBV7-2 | CASSPRQGNYGYTF
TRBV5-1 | CASRGQGAHGELFF
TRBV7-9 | CASGTSGKTDTQYF
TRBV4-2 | CASSQDPLAGGNEQFF
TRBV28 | CASSSLSPRRVEAFF
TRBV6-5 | CASSYETGASYGYTF
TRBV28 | CASSFIGGNYGYTF
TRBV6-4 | CASSDQGGSTDTQYF
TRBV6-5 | CASSQRTGWTEAFF
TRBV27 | CASSLEGSYNEQFF
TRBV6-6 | CASRKPGNTEAFF
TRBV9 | CASSPSPGHPEGSYGYTF
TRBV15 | CATSRDLQGNTEAFF
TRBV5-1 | CASSLTGGDRNTIYF